This T cell receptor (beta chain) is from a study of T cell repertoires in cytomegalovirus infection. Overall study context: The authors used CMV epitopes that were HLA-C-restricted (recently identified) and HLA-B-restricted (well studied). Public TCR beta signature analysis indicated the presence of both CMV infection and matching HLA type.

Germline values: CDR1 SGHVS, CDR2 FQNEAQ. Trimming at V came to 5 bases and at J to 4 bases, leaving 6 bases not matched to a gene. The CDR3 contains 15 residues. Study findings and constraints: Clonotype analysis showed dominance of the ex vivo response by HLA-C-restricted CMV-specific TCR beta clonotypes.

MiXCR, applied by TCRdb to the reads, yields one record per CDR3 protein. The data show about a million distinct CDR3 sequences, approximately 32% seen once. This clonotype was picked up a small number of times. As yet, its antigen is unknown. The sequence was collected from a human donor in good health (CMV status not recorded). Some clones in this sample may be carry-over from other donors' samples. Sequenced material: cultured CD8+ T cells from PBMCs, taken from culture after CMV antigen stimulation. V and J are TRBV7-8 and TRBJ2-2, with 8 bases matching TRBD1. The CDR3 loop reads CASSPGGLGTGELFF. In DNA, the CDR3 is TGTGCCAGCAGCCCAGGGGGCTTGGGCACCGGGGAGCTGTTTTTT.